This T cell receptor (beta chain) was captured in a study of early T cells in non-severe SARS-CoV-2 infection. MiXCR, run by TCRdb on the 5' RACE reads, gives a single entry per CDR3 protein. The table has around 59,000 distinct CDR3 sequences, about 8.9% seen once. This clonotype was observed many times. The germline V gene has CDR1 MNHEY and CDR2 SVGAGI. Trimming took 7 bases from V and 6 from J; bases not matched to a gene: 11. The CDR3 loop spans 14 amino acids. The V and J genes are TRBV6-5 and TRBJ2-7, with 8 bases matching TRBD2. The sequence came from an adult who was a healthcare worker with PCR-confirmed SARS-CoV-2 infection or an uninfected control (not recorded which). Sequenced input: whole blood. The DNA for the CDR3 is TGTGCCAGCAAAATGGGAAATAGCGGGATCGAGCAGTACTTC. Translation gives CASKMGNSGIEQYF.